Each of the 7 T cell receptor beta chains below was sequenced from the same sample in a study of technical replicates of blood from a handful of donors. The method was immunoSEQ multiplex PCR; TCRdb's version includes in-frame clones alone and lacks a portion of them. The sample shows roughly 80,000 clones, approximately 93% of them seen only once. The sequenced sample was T cells isolated from PBMCs. These receptors all come from a human donor in good health.

V is TRBV7-3 and J is TRBJ2-5; 8 bases agree with TRBD2. CDR3 length: 17 residues. J gave up 5 bases and V 5 bases, and 16 bases lay outside the gene matches. From germline, CDR1 is SGHTA and CDR2 FQGTGA. This CDR3 is CASSLQPPGLGLETQYF. DNA for the CDR3: TGTGCCAGCAGCCTACAACCCCCGGGACTAGGTCTGGAGACCCAGTACTTC.

The V call is TRBV5-1, the J call TRBJ2-5, with 10 nucleotides matching TRBD1. Germline-derived CDR1 and CDR2 are SGHRS and YFSETQ. This CDR3 region has 17 residues. Unmatched junction bases numbered 14, after V lost 4 bases and J lost 5 bases. The CDR3 spells CASSPWGGQGQKETQYF. In DNA form, the CDR3 reads TGCGCCAGCAGCCCCTGGGGGGGACAGGGGCAGAAGGAGACCCAGTACTTC.

The chain employs TRBV6-1 and TRBJ2-1; 9 bases align to TRBD1. The CDR3 spans 14 residues. V lost 6 bases, J lost 7 bases, and 7 bases stayed unmatched. From germline, CDR1 is MNHNS and CDR2 SASEGT. CDR3 amino acids: CASRGQGFMNEQFF. DNA of the CDR3: TGTGCCAGCAGGGGACAGGGTTTCATGAATGAGCAGTTCTTC.

The chain has TRBV30 and TRBJ2-4; D perhaps matches TRBD1 (6 bases). The CDR3 loop spans 16 amino acids. Trimming took 6 bases from V and 2 from J, leaving 20 bases between them. Germline CDR1 is GTSNPN and CDR2 is SVGIG (reference sequence). CDR3 nucleotides: TGTGCCTGTTTTATGGGGGCAAAGGAAACCAAAAACATTCAGTACTTC. Protein product: CACFMGAKETKNIQYF.

CDR3 region: CASSNDRGAFF. CDR3 nucleotide sequence: TGTGCCAGCAGTAATGACAGGGGCGCTTTCTTT. This rearrangement joins TRBV6-5 to TRBJ1-1; TRBD1 agrees at 8 bases. The CDR3 runs 11 residues. The V and J ends lost 5 bases and 11 bases, in that order; junction bases with no gene match: 4. Germline V lookup: CDR1 MNHEY, CDR2 SVGAGI.

The chain uses TRBV6-5 and TRBJ1-2, with 11 bases lining up with TRBD1. V lost 7 bases, J lost 4 bases, and 5 bases stayed unmatched. The CDR3 contains 14 residues. Germline CDR1 is MNHEY and CDR2 is SVGAGI. As DNA, the CDR3 is TGTGCCAGCATTGGACAGGGGGCAATCTATGGCTACACCTTC. Its protein product is CASIGQGAIYGYTF.

The chain has TRBV18 and TRBJ1-2, with 11 bases that match TRBD1. V lost 3 bases to trimming and J lost 5 bases; unmatched junction nucleotides: 2. Germline CDR1 KGHSH, CDR2 LQKENI. This CDR3 has 14 residues. The CDR3, as DNA: TGTGCCAGCTCACCGGACAGGGGGCCTTATGGCTACACCTTC. Protein: CASSPDRGPYGYTF.